This TCR beta chain is from a study of PD-1 blockade in classical Hodgkin lymphoma (dated by TCRdb to 2018 to 2020). About the investigation overall: Nivolumab dosing was 3 mg/kg intravenously every 2 weeks, continuing until either disease progression or unacceptable toxicity. To define a peripheral blood immune signature of response to PD-1 blockade in classical Hodgkin lymphoma, the study combined TCR beta sequencing with CyTOF. Paper-wide results and their limitations: CD4+ but not CD8+ TCR diversity rose significantly by C4D1 (p=0.0027 vs p=0.16), most apparent in complete responders (p=0.02). Baseline TCR diversity was reported as lower in newly diagnosed patients than in healthy donors, and lower still in relapsed/refractory patients. The study was restricted to a single clinical trial cohort, and the causes of repertoire differences, possibly disease activity or prior therapy, were left undefined. Trial patients achieving complete response had baseline diversity similar to newly diagnosed patients, whereas partial responders and progressors had significantly lower diversity. Lower diversity was seen in patients whose nivolumab began less than 1 year after ASCT, and these patients were left out of later analyses so that immune reconstitution would not confound the results.

The time point label of this sample denotes: cycle 4 day 1 (C4D1), after 6 weeks of nivolumab. All trial patients had relapsed after autologous stem cell transplantation, with cohorts A, B and C differing in prior brentuximab vedotin exposure. Magnetic negative selection with a Miltenyi CD4+ T cell isolation kit was used to purify CD4+ T cells from thawed PBMCs. The trial cohort included 55 to 65 patients with relapsed/refractory classical Hodgkin lymphoma, and each patient had a best overall response of complete response, partial response or progressive disease. Trial patients were treated with single-agent nivolumab in the multi-cohort phase II CheckMate 205 trial. An independent review committee assessed best overall response by applying the 2007 International Working Group response criteria. Trial PBMCs were collected just before the start of nivolumab (C1D1) and during therapy at cycle 2 day 1 and cycle 4 day 1. After peripheral blood was drawn into 8 mL Vacutainer Cell Preparation Tubes, PBMCs were isolated by centrifugation and then cryopreserved. Purified CD4+ and CD8+ fractions were generated only in cases for which an additional PBMC sample was available. Magnetically labelled cells were depleted on LS columns in a quadroMACS separator, and the flow-through was collected as the purified fraction.

Concerning this clone: The antigen it recognizes is unknown. Base qualities are not recorded, but no much larger clone differs from it by a single base.

The Qiagen DNeasy kit was used to extract genomic DNA from unsorted PBMCs and from the negatively selected CD4+ and CD8+ fractions. TCR beta CDR3 regions were subjected to amplification by immunoSEQ multiplex PCR with primers that anneal to V and J segments. A synthetic immune receptor repertoire was used to minimize amplification bias, and remaining bias was computationally removed after sequencing. As for the authors' bioinformatics: Repertoire diversity was quantified as the Shannon entropy index using custom Python scripts. Unsorted, CD4+ and CD8+ repertoires were analyzed separately, except in combined analyses where CD4+ and CD8+ sequences were merged in silico. Clonal expansion was defined as at least a 2-fold frequency increase after treatment relative to C1D1, with a pseudocount of 0.5 for undetected baseline clones. Clones with 0 or 1 copy at C1D1 were defined as singleton clones, while clones with 2 or more copies were defined as non-singleton clones. By matching protein sequences in sorted samples from the same patient, clones expanded in unsorted samples were annotated as CD4+, CD8+ or unknown. Wilcoxon tests were applied to paired samples to test diversity changes from C1D1 to C4D1. The immuneACCESS repertoire file appears here via TCRdb, limited to in-frame rearrangements. These files lack a portion of the clones; in checked studies, under half of the deficit traces to unresolved V genes, and the cause of the others is not known. V and J calls and clone size are those listed in that table; D and trimming were worked out from the DNA. Present in this sample are approximately 9,000 clones, over 80% of which were seen just once. The ten largest clones add up to around 1.5% of the sample.

Trimming removed 5 bases from V and 6 bases from J, leaving 15 bases between the germline ends. CDR1 and CDR2 are read off the germline V gene as SGHTA and FQGNSA. Spanning cysteine to phenylalanine, the CDR3 consists of 14 amino acids. Here the CDR3 DNA is all that survives: 42 bases in frame from base 1. The starting material was CD4+ T cells from blood, obtained before the fourth cycle of nivolumab. In this chain, TRBV7-2 is recombined with TRBJ2-3; 6 matching bases give a weak D call of TRBD1. The sequence was obtained from a human donor with classical Hodgkin lymphoma. The CDR3: CASSQGQKGDTQYF. The sequenced DNA: TGTGCCAGCAGCCAAGGACAGAAAGGGGATACGCAGTATTTT.